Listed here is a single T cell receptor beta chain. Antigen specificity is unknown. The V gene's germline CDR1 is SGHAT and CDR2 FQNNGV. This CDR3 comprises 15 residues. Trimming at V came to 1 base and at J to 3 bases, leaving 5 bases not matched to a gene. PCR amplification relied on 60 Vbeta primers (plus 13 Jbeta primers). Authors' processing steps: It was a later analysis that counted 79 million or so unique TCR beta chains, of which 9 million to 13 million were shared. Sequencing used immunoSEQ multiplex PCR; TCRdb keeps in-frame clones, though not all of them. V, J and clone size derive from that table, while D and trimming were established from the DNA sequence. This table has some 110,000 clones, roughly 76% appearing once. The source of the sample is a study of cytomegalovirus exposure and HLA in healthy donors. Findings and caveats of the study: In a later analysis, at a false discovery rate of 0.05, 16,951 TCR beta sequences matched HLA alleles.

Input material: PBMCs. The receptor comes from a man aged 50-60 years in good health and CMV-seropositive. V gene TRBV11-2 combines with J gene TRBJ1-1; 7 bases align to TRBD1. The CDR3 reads CASSLGRGGYTEAFF. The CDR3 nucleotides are TGTGCCAGCAGCTTAGGTCGAGGGGGCTACACTGAAGCTTTCTTT.